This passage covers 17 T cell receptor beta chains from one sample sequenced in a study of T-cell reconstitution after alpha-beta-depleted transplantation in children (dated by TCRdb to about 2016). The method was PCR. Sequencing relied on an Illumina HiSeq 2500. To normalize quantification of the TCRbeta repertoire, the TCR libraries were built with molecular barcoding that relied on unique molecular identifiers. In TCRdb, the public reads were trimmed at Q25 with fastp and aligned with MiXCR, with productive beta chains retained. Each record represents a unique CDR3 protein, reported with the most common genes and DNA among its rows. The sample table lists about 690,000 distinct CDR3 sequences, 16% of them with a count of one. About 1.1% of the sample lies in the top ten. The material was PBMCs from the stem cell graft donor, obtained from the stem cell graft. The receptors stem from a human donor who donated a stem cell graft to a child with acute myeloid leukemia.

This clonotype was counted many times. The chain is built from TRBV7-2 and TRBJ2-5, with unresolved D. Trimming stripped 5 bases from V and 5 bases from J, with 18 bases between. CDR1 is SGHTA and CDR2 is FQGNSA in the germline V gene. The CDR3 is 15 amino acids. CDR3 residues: CASSRPKKTMETQYF. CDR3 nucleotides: TGTGCCAGCAGCCGACCCAAAAAGACGATGGAGACCCAGTACTTC.

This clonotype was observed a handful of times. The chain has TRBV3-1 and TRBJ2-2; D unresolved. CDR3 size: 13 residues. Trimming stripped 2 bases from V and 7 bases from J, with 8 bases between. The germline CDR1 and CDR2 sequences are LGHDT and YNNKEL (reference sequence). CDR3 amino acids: CASSQTVDGELFF. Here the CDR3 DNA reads TGTGCCAGCAGCCAAACGGTTGACGGGGAGCTGTTTTTT.

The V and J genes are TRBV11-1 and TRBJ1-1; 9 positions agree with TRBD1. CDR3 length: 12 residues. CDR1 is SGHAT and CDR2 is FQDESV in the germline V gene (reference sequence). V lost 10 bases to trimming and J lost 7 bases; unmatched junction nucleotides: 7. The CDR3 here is CATTDRGSEAFF. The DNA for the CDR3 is TGTGCCACCACTGACAGGGGGAGTGAAGCTTTCTTT.

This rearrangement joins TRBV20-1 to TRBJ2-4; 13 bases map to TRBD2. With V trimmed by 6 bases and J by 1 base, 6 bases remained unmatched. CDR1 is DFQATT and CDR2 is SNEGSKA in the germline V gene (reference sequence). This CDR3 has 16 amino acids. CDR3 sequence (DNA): TGCAGTGCCAGAACTAGCGGGGGGGCCGCCAAAAACATTCAGTACTTC. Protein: CSARTSGGAAKNIQYF.

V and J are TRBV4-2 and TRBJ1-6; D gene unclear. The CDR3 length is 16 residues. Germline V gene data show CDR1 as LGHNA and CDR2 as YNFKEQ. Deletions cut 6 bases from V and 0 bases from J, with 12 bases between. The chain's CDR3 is CASSPSPSSYNSPLHF. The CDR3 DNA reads TGTGCCAGCAGTCCGTCACCGAGCTCCTATAATTCACCCCTCCACTTT.

The CDR3 nucleotides are TGCAGTGCTAGATATGGGTCAACAGCCCAGCATTTT. This sequence encodes CSARYGSTAQHF. The V call is TRBV20-1, the J call TRBJ1-5; no definite D call. In germline, CDR1 is DFQATT, CDR2 SNEGSKA (reference sequence). This CDR3 has 12 amino acids. V lost 2 bases and J 11 bases, leaving 13 bases between the germline ends.

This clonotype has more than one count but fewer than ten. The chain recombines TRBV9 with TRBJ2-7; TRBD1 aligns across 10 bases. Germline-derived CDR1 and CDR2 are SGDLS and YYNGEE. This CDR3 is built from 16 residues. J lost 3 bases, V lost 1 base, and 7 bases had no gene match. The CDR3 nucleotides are TGTGCCAGCAGCGTAAACGTTGGGACAGGGGTCTACGAGCAGTACTTC. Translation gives CASSVNVGTGVYEQYF.

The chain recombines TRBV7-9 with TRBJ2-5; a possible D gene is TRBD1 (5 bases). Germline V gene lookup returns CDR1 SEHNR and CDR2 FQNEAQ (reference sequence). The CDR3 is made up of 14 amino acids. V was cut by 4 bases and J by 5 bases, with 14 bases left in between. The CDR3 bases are TGTGCCAGCAGCTCTCCTCAGGGATACGAGACCCAGTACTTC. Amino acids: CASSSPQGYETQYF.

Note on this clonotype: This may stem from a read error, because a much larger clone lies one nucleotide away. The CDR3 protein is CASSVVLAGRYNEQFF. The CDR3 DNA reads TGTGCCAGCAGCGTAGTCTTAGCGGGGCGCTACAATGAGCAGTTCTTC. The chain has TRBV9 and TRBJ2-1, with TRBD2 matching 8 bases. V was clipped by 0 bases and J by 3 bases; unmatched bases: 5. This CDR3 is 16 amino acids long. Looked up from germline, CDR1 is SGDLS and CDR2 is YYNGEE.

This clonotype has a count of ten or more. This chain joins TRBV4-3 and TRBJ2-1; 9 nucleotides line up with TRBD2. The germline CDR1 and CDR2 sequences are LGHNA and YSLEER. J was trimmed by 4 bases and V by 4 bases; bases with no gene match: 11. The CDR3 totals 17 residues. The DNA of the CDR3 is TGCGCCAGCAGCCCACATGAGCGGGGGGACCTTTACAATGAGCAGTTCTTC. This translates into CASSPHERGDLYNEQFF.

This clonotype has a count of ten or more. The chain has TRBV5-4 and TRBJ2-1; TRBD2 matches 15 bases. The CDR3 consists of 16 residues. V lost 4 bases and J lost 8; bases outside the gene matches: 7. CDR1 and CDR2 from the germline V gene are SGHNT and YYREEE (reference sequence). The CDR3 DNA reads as TGTGCCAGCAGCCTAGGGACTAGCGGGGGGTTCGATGAGCAGTTCTTC. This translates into CASSLGTSGGFDEQFF.

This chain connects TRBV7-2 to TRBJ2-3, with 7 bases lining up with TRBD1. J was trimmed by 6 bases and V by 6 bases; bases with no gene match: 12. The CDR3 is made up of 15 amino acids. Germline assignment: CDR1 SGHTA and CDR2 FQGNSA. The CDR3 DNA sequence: TGTGCCAGCAGAATCTGGGACAGAAAATCGGATACGCAGTATTTT. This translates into CASRIWDRKSDTQYF.

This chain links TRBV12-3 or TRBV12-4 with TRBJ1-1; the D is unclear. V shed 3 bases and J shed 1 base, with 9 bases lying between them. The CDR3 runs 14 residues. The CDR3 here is CASSFFEPNTEAFF. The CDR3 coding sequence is TGTGCCAGCAGTTTTTTTGAACCGAACACTGAAGCTTTCTTT.

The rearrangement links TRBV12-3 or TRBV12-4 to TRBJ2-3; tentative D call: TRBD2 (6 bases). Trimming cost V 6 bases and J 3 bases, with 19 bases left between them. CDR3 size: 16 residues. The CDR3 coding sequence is TGTGCCAGCAGCCCATGGACCGCCGGGGGTACAGATACGCAGTATTTT. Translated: CASSPWTAGGTDTQYF.

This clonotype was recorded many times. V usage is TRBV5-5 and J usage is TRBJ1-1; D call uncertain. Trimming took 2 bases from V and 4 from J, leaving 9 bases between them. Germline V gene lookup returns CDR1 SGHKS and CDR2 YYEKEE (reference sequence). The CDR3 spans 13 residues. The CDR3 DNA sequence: TGTGCCAGCAGCTTTCCAAAAATCACTGAAGCTTTCTTT. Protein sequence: CASSFPKITEAFF.

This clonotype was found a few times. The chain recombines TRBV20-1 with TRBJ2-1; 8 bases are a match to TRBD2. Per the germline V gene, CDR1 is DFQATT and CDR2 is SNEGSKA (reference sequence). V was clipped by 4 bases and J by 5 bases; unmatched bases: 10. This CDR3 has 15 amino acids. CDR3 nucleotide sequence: TGCAGTGCTACCTCGGGAGGGGTCAGGGACAATGAGCAGTTCTTC. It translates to CSATSGGVRDNEQFF.

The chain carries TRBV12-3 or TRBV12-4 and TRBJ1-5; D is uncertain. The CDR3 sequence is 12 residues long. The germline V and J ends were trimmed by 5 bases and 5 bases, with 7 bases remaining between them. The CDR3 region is CASSPKDQPQHF. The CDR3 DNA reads TGTGCCAGCAGTCCTAAGGATCAGCCCCAGCATTTT.